Below are 29 T cell receptor beta chains sequenced from a single sample in a study of patients and donors after allogeneic stem cell transplantation. TCRdb redid the calling of the RT-PCR reads with MiXCR, one entry per CDR3 protein. The data show 20,000 or so distinct CDR3 sequences, less than 5% seen once. Specimen: blood, either unsorted or a sorted T cell fraction (not recorded which). These receptors came from a human donor who was either an allogeneic HSCT recipient or a stem cell or donor lymphocyte infusion donor (not recorded which). It is not recorded whose cells these are; they may come from a transplant donor.

This clonotype was seen ten or more times. The rearrangement uses TRBV3-1 and TRBJ1-2; TRBD1 is a possible D gene (6 bases). This CDR3 comprises 16 residues. Per the germline V gene, CDR1 is LGHDT and CDR2 is YNNKEL (reference sequence). Trimming pared 4 bases from V and 4 bases from J, leaving 19 bases between. The CDR3 sequence is CASSPRQILGGYGYTF. The CDR3 bases are TGTGCCAGCAGCCCCCGACAGATCTTAGGGGGCTATGGCTACACCTTC.

This clonotype is categorized as medium-sized. In nucleotides, the CDR3 is TGTGCCAGCAGCTTAGACGAGCGGGGGACCTCCTACGAGCAGTACTTC. Residues: CASSLDERGTSYEQYF. J is TRBJ2-7 and V is TRBV7-9, with 8 bases identical to TRBD2. Looked up from germline, CDR1 is SEHNR and CDR2 is FQNEAQ (reference sequence). There are 16 residues in the CDR3. Trimming cost V 1 base and J 0 bases; bases outside gene matches: 5.

This clonotype has at least ten counts. The chain is built from TRBV7-9 and TRBJ2-5, with D uncertain. This CDR3 is 12 amino acids long. V was trimmed by 3 bases and J by 7 bases, leaving 9 bases between them. The V gene's germline CDR1 is SEHNR and CDR2 FQNEAQ (reference sequence). CDR3 protein: CASSLDLATQYF. Written as DNA, the CDR3 is TGTGCCAGCAGCTTGGACCTCGCGACCCAGTACTTC.

This clonotype was seen many times. The rearrangement uses TRBV6-5 and TRBJ1-2; D may be TRBD1 (5 bases). The CDR3 is 11 amino acids. The germline gives CDR1 MNHEY, CDR2 SVGAGI. Trimming removed 5 bases from V and 8 bases from J, with 9 bases in between. The CDR3 spells CASSPGAGYTF. In nucleotides, the CDR3 is TGTGCCAGCAGTCCCGGGGCAGGCTACACCTTC.

The sample holds many counts of this clonotype. The gene calls are TRBV10-1 and TRBJ2-1; 11 nucleotides line up with TRBD2. The CDR3 runs to 16 residues. Germline V gene lookup returns CDR1 WNHNN and CDR2 SYGVQD (reference sequence). The junction had 9 bases not matched to a gene; V was cut back by 6 bases and J by 5 bases. The CDR3 region has the DNA TGCGCCAGCAGCCCCGGCGGGGGACTAGCGGACAATGAGCAGTTCTTC. Translation gives CASSPGGGLADNEQFF.

Ten or more counts support this clonotype. The chain has TRBV19 and TRBJ2-1; D gene unclear. V shed 7 bases and J shed 4 bases, with 11 bases lying between them. The CDR3 loop spans 13 amino acids. CDR1 is LNHDA and CDR2 is SQIVND in the germline V gene (reference sequence). CDR3 protein: CASKQTLYNEQFF. For the CDR3, the DNA is TGTGCCAGTAAACAGACCCTTTACAATGAGCAGTTCTTC.

This clonotype showed up just a few times. The CDR3 coding sequence is TGTGCCAGCAGTTGGGACTCTGGTTCAGCGGGTGAACTGTTTTTTTTT. Translating it yields CASSWDSGSAGELFFF. The genes are TRBV2 and TRBJ1-4; TRBD1 is a possible D gene (5 bases). The CDR3 contains 16 residues. The ends were cut back, 5 bases at V and 17 bases at J, with 30 bases in the middle. The germline CDR1 and CDR2 sequences are SNHLY and FYNNEI. Complete variable domain (other parts from reference TRBV2 and TRBJ1-4): EPEVTQTPSHQVTQMGQEVILRCVPISNHLYFYWYRQILGQKVEFLVSFYNNEISEKSEIFDDQFSVERPDGSNFTLKIRSTKLEDSAMYFCASSWDSGSAGELFFFGSGTQLSVL.

This clonotype has a handful of counts. The J gene is TRBJ2-3, the V gene TRBV11-1; the D gene could be TRBD1 or TRBD2 (6 bases each). The germline V gene encodes CDR1 SGHAT and CDR2 FQDESV (reference sequence). This CDR3 region has 18 residues. The V and J ends lost 4 bases and 2 bases respectively, with 22 bases between them. The CDR3 bases are TGTGCCAGCAGCTCTCCCCCCCAGGGGCGGGGACACACAGATACGCAGTATTTT. It encodes CASSSPPQGRGHTDTQYF.

This clonotype was seen many times. The CDR3 bases are TGCAGTGCTCAAGGGACAGTGAACACCGGGGAGCTGTTTTTT. As protein: CSAQGTVNTGELFF. The chain joins TRBV20-1 to TRBJ2-2, with 7 bases that match TRBD1. The ends lost 5 bases at V and 1 base at J; junction bases unmatched: 4. The germline CDR1 and CDR2 sequences are DFQATT and SNEGSKA (reference sequence). This CDR3 has 14 residues.

The chain joins TRBV9 to TRBJ1-2, with 8 bases aligning to TRBD1. Germline V CDR1 and CDR2: SGDLS, YYNGEE. V lost 0 bases to trimming and J lost 4 bases; unmatched junction nucleotides: 8. The CDR3 loop spans 16 amino acids. The CDR3 loop is CASSVDPQGASYGYTF. DNA of the CDR3: TGTGCCAGCAGCGTAGACCCGCAGGGGGCGTCCTATGGCTACACCTTC.

This clonotype has more than one count but fewer than ten. V usage is TRBV6-4 and J usage is TRBJ2-3, with 7 bases that match TRBD2. Trimming at V came to 7 bases and at J to 7 bases, leaving 5 bases not matched to a gene. The CDR3 has 12 amino acids. Germline CDR1 and CDR2: MRHNA and SNTAGT. The chain's CDR3 is CASMGGWYTQYF. In nucleotides, the CDR3 is TGTGCCAGCATGGGGGGGTGGTATACGCAGTATTTT.

This clonotype was observed many times. The rearrangement links TRBV5-1 to TRBJ2-3; TRBD2 might be the D (6 bases). This CDR3 spans 16 amino acids. Germline-derived CDR1 and CDR2 are SGHRS and YFSETQ. V was clipped by 4 bases and J by 0 bases, with 15 bases between them. This CDR3 reads CASSPSGTPSTDTQYF. Written as DNA, the CDR3 is TGCGCCAGCAGCCCCTCCGGGACTCCTAGCACAGATACGCAGTATTTT.

This clonotype was counted ten times or more. The chain couples TRBV27 to TRBJ1-4, with 8 bases lining up with TRBD1. The CDR3 covers 15 residues. CDR1 is MNHEY and CDR2 is SMNVEV in the germline V gene (reference sequence). Germline trimming cut 7 bases from V and 9 bases from J; bases unmatched to any gene: 13. The CDR3 DNA reads TGTGCCAGCACCGCAACAGGGGGTAGGGTGAAAAAACTGTTTTTT. Translated: CASTATGGRVKKLFF.

This clonotype was observed many times. J is TRBJ2-6 and V is TRBV5-1; possibly TRBD2 for D (5 bases). Between the trimmed V and J ends, which lost 1 base and 2 bases, there was a span of 7 bases. CDR1 is SGHRS, CDR2 YFSETQ, per germline. CDR3 length: 15 residues. The CDR3 nucleotides are TGCGCCAGCAGCTTGAGAGCGGCTGGGGCCAACGTCCTGACTTTC. Its protein is CASSLRAAGANVLTF.

This clonotype has at least ten counts. This rearrangement joins TRBV3-1 to TRBJ2-3, with 8 bases lining up with TRBD2. The CDR3 has 16 amino acids. With V trimmed by 4 bases and J by 2 bases, 8 bases remained unmatched. CDR1 LGHDT and CDR2 YNNKEL come from the germline V gene (reference sequence). The CDR3 DNA is TGTGCCAGCAGCCCCTTAGCGGGAAGGGACACAGATACGCAGTATTTT. Residues: CASSPLAGRDTDTQYF.

This clonotype has ten or more counts. This chain uses TRBV4-2 with TRBJ2-3, with a tentative D call TRBD1 (5 bases). Looked up from germline, CDR1 is LGHNA and CDR2 is YNFKEQ. V lost 0 bases, J lost 6 bases, and 7 bases lay in between. The CDR3 length is 13 residues. CDR3 in DNA: TGTGCCAGCAGCCAAGATGGGGCCGATACGCAGTATTTT. Amino acids: CASSQDGADTQYF.

The chain couples TRBV11-1 to TRBJ2-4; 8 bases line up with TRBD1. The CDR3 is 17 amino acids. J lost 8 bases, V lost 6 bases, and 18 bases had no gene match. Per germline, CDR1 SGHAT and CDR2 FQDESV (reference sequence). In nucleotides, the CDR3 is TGTGCCAGCAGTTTCGGGGGCTCATGGACAGGGAAAGACATTCAGTACTTC. Its protein is CASSFGGSWTGKDIQYF.

This clonotype was observed many times. This chain joins TRBV2 and TRBJ1-5; D unresolved. CDR1 SNHLY and CDR2 FYNNEI come from the germline V gene. CDR3 length equals 14 residues. Trimming shortened V by 4 bases and J by 3 bases, and 10 bases separated the two germline ends. The CDR3 protein is CASSGGVYNQPQHF. In nucleotides, the CDR3 is TGTGCCAGCAGTGGAGGAGTCTACAATCAGCCCCAGCATTTT.

The CDR3 loop reads CASRVRWGGTYEQYF. The CDR3 nucleotides read TGTGCCAGCCGCGTACGGTGGGGGGGAACCTACGAGCAGTACTTC. The V gene is TRBV6-1, the J gene TRBJ2-7, with TRBD2 identical over 7 bases. Germline trimming cut 8 bases from V and 2 bases from J; bases unmatched to any gene: 12. Germline V CDR1 and CDR2: MNHNS, SASEGT. CDR3 length equals 15 residues.

The chain carries TRBV28 and TRBJ2-2, with 7 bases that match TRBD1. Germline V gene sequence: CDR1 MDHEN, CDR2 SYDVKM. The V segment lost 5 bases and the J segment 0 bases; nucleotides outside the gene matches: 6. The CDR3 has 16 residues. CDR3 bases: TGTGCCAGCAGTACCCTCGACAGGGCGAACACCGGGGAGCTGTTTTTT. Encoded protein: CASSTLDRANTGELFF. Looking up the rest from reference TRBV28 and TRBJ2-2 gives the full variable domain: DVKVTQSSRYLVKRTGEKVFLECVQDMDHENMFWYRQDPGLGLRLIYFSYDVKMKEKGDIPEGYSVSREKKERFSLILESASTNQTSMYLCASSTLDRANTGELFFGEGSRLTVL.

This clonotype was picked up many times. This chain connects TRBV28 to TRBJ1-3; TRBD1 matches 7 bases. J gave up 7 bases and V 3 bases, and 12 bases lay outside the gene matches. The CDR3 runs 16 residues. From germline, CDR1 is MDHEN and CDR2 SYDVKM. In DNA form, the CDR3 reads TGTGCCAGCAGTTTTATCGACAGGGCAATGGGTAACACCATATATTTT. Translation: CASSFIDRAMGNTIYF.

At least ten counts were recorded for this clonotype. This chain connects TRBV7-9 to TRBJ2-7, with 10 positions matching TRBD1. CDR3 length: 15 amino acids. V lost 6 bases to trimming and J lost 3 bases; unmatched junction nucleotides: 8. From germline, CDR1 is SEHNR and CDR2 FQNEAQ (reference sequence). The DNA of the CDR3 is TGTGCCAGCAGACACCCGGGACAGGGGTACTACGAGCAGTACTTC. As protein: CASRHPGQGYYEQYF.

This clonotype has at least ten counts. The rearrangement links TRBV20-1 to TRBJ2-1; D unclear. CDR3 size: 11 residues. The germline V gene has CDR1 DFQATT and CDR2 SNEGSKA (reference sequence). CDR3 sequence (DNA): TGCATTTCGGTAGGGCACCTTGAGCAGTTCTTC. Protein: CISVGHLEQFF.

There are many counts of this clonotype. The chain links TRBV7-9 to TRBJ1-1; 7 nucleotides align to TRBD1. Germline V gene data show CDR1 as SEHNR and CDR2 as FQNEAQ (reference sequence). This CDR3 has 15 amino acids. The J segment lost 6 bases and the V segment lost 0 bases, leaving 7 bases of the junction unmatched. The DNA of the CDR3 is TGTGCCAGCAGCTTAGCTGTGCGTCAGGGGGCTGAAGCTTTCTTT. Its protein is CASSLAVRQGAEAFF.

This clonotype was picked up many times. V gene TRBV14 combines with J gene TRBJ1-2; D possibly corresponds to TRBD1 (5 bases). V lost 1 base and J 7 bases, leaving 10 bases between the germline ends. CDR1 is SGHDN and CDR2 is FVKESK in the germline V gene. CDR3 length: 13 residues. CDR3 nucleotide sequence: TGTGCCAGCAGCCAAGGGGGCCGGTTTGGCTACACCTTC. Residues: CASSQGGRFGYTF.

The V gene is TRBV2, the J gene TRBJ1-5, with D possibly TRBD1 on 5 matching bases. There are 16 residues in the CDR3. The V gene lost 6 bases and the J gene lost 0 bases, with 15 bases spanning the gap. Germline V gives CDR1 SNHLY, CDR2 FYNNEI. The CDR3 sequence is CASRGGSSNSNQPQHF. CDR3 DNA sequence: TGTGCCAGCAGGGGGGGATCGAGCAATAGCAATCAGCCCCAGCATTTT.

This clonotype occurred many times. V and J are TRBV6-1 and TRBJ1-2, with 10 bases that match TRBD1. CDR3 length equals 14 residues. The V segment lost 6 bases and the J segment 5 bases; nucleotides outside the gene matches: 6. Germline V gene sequence: CDR1 MNHNS, CDR2 SASEGT. CDR3 in DNA: TGTGCCAGCAGCTCCGACAGGGGGCGGTATGGCTACACCTTC. It encodes CASSSDRGRYGYTF.

The J gene is TRBJ2-7, the V gene TRBV25-1; no definite D call. V lost 3 bases and J 9 bases, leaving 9 bases between the germline ends. The CDR3 length is 11 residues. Germline V CDR1 and CDR2: MGHDK, SYGVNS. The CDR3 DNA follows: TGTGCCAGCAGTGATAGACGTCTGCAGTACTTC. Translation gives CASSDRRLQYF.

This clonotype was seen many times. This sequence joins TRBV5-1 and TRBJ2-1; 10 nucleotides agree with TRBD2. The germline CDR1 and CDR2 sequences are SGHRS and YFSETQ. This CDR3 contains 17 residues. Trimming removed 0 bases from V and 4 bases from J; junction bases left unmatched: 7. The CDR3 DNA is TGCGCCAGCAGCTTGGGGGGGACTAGCGCCACTTACAATGAGCAGTTCTTC. Amino acids: CASSLGGTSATYNEQFF. The full variable domain, with the rest looked up from reference TRBV5-1 and TRBJ2-1, is KAGVTQTPRYLIKTRGQQVTLSCSPISGHRSVSWYQQTPGQGLQFLFEYFSETQRNKGNFPGRFSGRQFSNSRSEMNVSTLELGDSALYLCASSLGGTSATYNEQFFGPGTRLTVL.